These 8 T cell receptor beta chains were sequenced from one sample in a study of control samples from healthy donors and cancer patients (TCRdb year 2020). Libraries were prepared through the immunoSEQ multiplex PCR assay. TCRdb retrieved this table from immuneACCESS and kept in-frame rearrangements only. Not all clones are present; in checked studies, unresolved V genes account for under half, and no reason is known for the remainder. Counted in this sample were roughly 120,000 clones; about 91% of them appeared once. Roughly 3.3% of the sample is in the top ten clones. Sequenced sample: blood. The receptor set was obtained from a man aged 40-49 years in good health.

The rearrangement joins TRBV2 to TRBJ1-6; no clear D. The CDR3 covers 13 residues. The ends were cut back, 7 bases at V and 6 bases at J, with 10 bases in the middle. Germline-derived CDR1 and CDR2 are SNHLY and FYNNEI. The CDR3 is CASKSASNSPLHF. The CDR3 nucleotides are TGTGCCAGCAAGTCGGCAAGTAATTCACCCCTCCACTTT.

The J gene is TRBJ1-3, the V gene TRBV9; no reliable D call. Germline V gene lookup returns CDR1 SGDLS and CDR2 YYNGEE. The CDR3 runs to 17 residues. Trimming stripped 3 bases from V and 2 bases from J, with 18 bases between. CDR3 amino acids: CASSAYGLPAPGNTIYF. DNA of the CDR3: TGTGCCAGCAGCGCCTACGGGCTCCCCGCCCCTGGAAACACCATATATTTT.

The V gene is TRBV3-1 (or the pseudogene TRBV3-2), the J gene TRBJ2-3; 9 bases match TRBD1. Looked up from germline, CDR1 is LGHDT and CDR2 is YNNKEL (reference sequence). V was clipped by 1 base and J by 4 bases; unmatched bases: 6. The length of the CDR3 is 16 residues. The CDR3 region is CASSQGTGARADTQYF. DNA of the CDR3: TGTGCCAGCAGCCAAGGGACAGGGGCAAGGGCAGATACGCAGTATTTT.

The CDR3 DNA reads TGTGCCAGCAGCTCGGGACTAGCGGGGGCGGAGCAGTTCTTC. Translation gives CASSSGLAGAEQFF. This chain uses TRBV11-3 with TRBJ2-1; 14 positions match TRBD2. CDR1 and CDR2 from the germline V gene are SGHNT and YENEEA. The CDR3 is made up of 14 amino acids. J lost 10 bases, V lost 4 bases, and 3 bases had no gene match. Full variable domain (rest looked up from reference TRBV11-3 and TRBJ2-1): EAGVVQSPRYKIIEKKQPVAFWCNPISGHNTLYWYLQNLGQGPELLIRYENEEAVDDSQLPKDRFSAERLKGVDSTLKIQPAELGDSAVYLCASSSGLAGAEQFFGPGTRLTVL.

For the CDR3, the DNA is TGTGCCAGCAGCTCCAGAAGGGGTGGGGTAAACACTGAAGCTTTCTTT. It is translated as CASSSRRGGVNTEAFF. The rearrangement uses TRBV13 and TRBJ1-1, with D possibly TRBD1 on 5 matching bases. Germline lookup yields CDR1 PRHDT and CDR2 FYEKMQ (reference sequence). V dropped 4 bases and J dropped 2 bases, with 17 bases sitting between them. CDR3 length equals 16 residues.

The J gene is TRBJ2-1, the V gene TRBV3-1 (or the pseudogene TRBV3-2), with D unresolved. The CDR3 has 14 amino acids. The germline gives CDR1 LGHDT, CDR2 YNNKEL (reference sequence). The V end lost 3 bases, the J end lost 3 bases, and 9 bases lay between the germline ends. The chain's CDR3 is CASSHWQSYNEQFF. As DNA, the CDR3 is TGTGCCAGCAGCCATTGGCAGAGCTACAATGAGCAGTTCTTC.

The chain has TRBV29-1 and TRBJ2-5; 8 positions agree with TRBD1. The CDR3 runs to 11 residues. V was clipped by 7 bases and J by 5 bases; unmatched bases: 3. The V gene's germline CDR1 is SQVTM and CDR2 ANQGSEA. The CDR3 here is CSADRGETQYF. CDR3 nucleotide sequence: TGCAGCGCCGACAGGGGTGAGACCCAGTACTTC. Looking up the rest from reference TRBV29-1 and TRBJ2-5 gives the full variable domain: SAVISQKPSRDICQRGTSLTIQCQVDSQVTMMFWYRQQPGQSLTLIATANQGSEATYESGFVIDKFPISRPNLTFSTLTVSNMSPEDSSIYLCSADRGETQYFGPGTRLLVL.

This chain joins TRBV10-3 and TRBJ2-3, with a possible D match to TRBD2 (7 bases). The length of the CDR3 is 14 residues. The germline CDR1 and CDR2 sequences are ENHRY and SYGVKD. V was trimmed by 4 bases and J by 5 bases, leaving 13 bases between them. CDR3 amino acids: CAISGGGAGDTQYF. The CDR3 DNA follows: TGTGCCATCAGTGGAGGGGGGGCCGGAGATACGCAGTATTTT.